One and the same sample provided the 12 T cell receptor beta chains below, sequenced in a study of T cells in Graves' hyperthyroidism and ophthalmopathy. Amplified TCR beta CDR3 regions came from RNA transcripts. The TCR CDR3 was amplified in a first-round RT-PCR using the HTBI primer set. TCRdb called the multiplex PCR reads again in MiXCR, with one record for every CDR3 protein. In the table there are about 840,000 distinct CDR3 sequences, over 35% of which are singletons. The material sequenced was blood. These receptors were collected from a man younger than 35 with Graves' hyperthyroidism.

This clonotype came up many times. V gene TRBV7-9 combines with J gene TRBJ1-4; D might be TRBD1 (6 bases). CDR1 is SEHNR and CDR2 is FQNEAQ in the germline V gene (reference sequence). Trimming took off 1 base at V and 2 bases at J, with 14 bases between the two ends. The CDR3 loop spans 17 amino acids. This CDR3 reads CASSLGRQDWTNEKLFF. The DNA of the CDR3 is TGTGCCAGCAGCTTAGGACGACAGGACTGGACTAATGAAAAACTGTTTTTT.

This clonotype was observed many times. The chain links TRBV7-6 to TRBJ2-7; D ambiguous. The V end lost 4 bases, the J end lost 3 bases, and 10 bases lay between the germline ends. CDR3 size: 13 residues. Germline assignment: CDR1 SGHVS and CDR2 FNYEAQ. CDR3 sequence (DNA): TGTGCCAGCAGCTGGGAACACCGCTACGAGCAGTACTTC. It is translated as CASSWEHRYEQYF.

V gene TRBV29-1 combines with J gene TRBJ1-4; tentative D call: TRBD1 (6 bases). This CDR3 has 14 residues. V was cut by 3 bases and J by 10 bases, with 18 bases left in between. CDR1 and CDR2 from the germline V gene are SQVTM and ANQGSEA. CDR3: CSVESGQTSGKLFF. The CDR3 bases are TGCAGCGTTGAGTCAGGACAGACCTCTGGAAAACTGTTTTTT.

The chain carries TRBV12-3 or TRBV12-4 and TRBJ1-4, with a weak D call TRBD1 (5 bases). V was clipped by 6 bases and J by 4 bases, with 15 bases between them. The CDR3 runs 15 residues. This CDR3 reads CASSSLRGFNEKLFF. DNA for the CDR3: TGTGCCAGCAGCTCCCTACGGGGCTTTAATGAAAAACTGTTTTTT.

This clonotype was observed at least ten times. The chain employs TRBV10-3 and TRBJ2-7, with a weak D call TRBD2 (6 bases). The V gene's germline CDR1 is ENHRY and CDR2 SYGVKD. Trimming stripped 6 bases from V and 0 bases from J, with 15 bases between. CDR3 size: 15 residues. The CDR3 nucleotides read TGTGCCATCAGCTCGCGGGACCTACTCTCCTACGAGCAGTACTTC. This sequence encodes CAISSRDLLSYEQYF.

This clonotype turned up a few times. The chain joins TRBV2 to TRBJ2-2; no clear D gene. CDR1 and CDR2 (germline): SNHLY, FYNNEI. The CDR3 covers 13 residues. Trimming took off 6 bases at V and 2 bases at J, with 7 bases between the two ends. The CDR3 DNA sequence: TGTGCCAGCAGCATAGTAAACACCGGGGAGCTGTTTTTT. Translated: CASSIVNTGELFF.

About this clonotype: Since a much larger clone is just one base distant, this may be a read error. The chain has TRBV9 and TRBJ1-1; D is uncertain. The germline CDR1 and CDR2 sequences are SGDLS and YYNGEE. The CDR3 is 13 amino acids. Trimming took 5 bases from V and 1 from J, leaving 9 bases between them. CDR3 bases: TGTGCCAGCAGTAACATGGCGAACACTGAAGCTTTCTTT. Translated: CASSNMANTEAFF.

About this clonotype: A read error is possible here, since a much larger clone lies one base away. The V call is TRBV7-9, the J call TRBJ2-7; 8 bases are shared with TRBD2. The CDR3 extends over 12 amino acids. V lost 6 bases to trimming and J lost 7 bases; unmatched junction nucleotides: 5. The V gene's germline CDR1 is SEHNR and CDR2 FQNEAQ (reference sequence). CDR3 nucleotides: TGTGCCAGCAGGCCAGCGGGAGATGAGCAGTACTTC. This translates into CASRPAGDEQYF.

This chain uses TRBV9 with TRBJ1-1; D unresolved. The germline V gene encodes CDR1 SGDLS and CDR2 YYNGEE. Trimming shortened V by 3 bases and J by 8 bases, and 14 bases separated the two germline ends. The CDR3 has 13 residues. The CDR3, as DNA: TGTGCCAGCAGCGACACTTTAACGGGAGAAGCTTTCTTT. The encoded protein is CASSDTLTGEAFF. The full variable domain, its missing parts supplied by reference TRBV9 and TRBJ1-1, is DSGVTQTPKHLITATGQRVTLRCSPRSGDLSVYWYQQSLDQGLQFLIQYYNGEERAKGNILERFSAQQFPDLHSELNLSSLELGDSALYFCASSDTLTGEAFFGQGTRLTVV.

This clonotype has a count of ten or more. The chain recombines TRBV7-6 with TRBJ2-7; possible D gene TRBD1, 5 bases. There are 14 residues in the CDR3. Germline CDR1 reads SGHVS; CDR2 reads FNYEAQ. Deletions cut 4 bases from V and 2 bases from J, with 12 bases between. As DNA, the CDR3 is TGTGCCAGCAGCTCTAGGGGCAGTGCCTACGAGCAGTACTTC. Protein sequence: CASSSRGSAYEQYF.

The CDR3 sequence is CAISEVRTGSGYTF. CDR3 nucleotide sequence: TGTGCCATCAGTGAGGTTCGGACAGGGAGTGGCTACACCTTC. The chain combines TRBV10-3 with TRBJ1-2; TRBD1 matches at 8 bases. Unmatched junction bases numbered 6, after V lost 2 bases and J lost 7 bases. Germline CDR1 ENHRY, CDR2 SYGVKD. The CDR3 consists of 14 residues.

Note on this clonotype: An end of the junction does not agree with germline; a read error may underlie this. The CDR3: CASSNGGNIGELFF. In nucleotides, the CDR3 is TGTGCCAGTAGTAACGGGGGGAACATCGGGGAGCTGTTTTTT. The chain employs TRBV19 and TRBJ2-2; 7 nucleotides align to TRBD2. CDR1 LNHDA and CDR2 SQIVND come from the germline V gene (reference sequence). The CDR3 is 14 residues long. Supplemented by reference TRBV19 and TRBJ2-2, the full variable domain reads DGGITQSPKYLFRKEGQNVTLSCEQNLNHDAMYWYRQDPGQGLRLIYYSQIVNDFQKGDIAEGYSVSREKKESFPLTVTSAQKNPTAFYLCASSNGGNIGELFFGEGSRLTVL.